This T cell receptor beta chain was retrieved from a study of identical twins. The table lists this clonotype with a few counts. The antigen remains unidentified. Study observations and caveats: Out-of-frame alpha sequences common to twins exhibited a surplus of low generation probability. Partly confounded zero-insertion analyses could result from invariant MAIT and iNKT cells.

Among all donors, each was a healthy Caucasian. A single record per CDR3 protein comes from TCRdb applying MiXCR to the 5' RACE reads. This table has about 1.7 million distinct CDR3 sequences, more than 30% appearing once. Per germline, CDR1 SQVTM and CDR2 ANQGSEA. The V and J ends lost 7 bases and 2 bases respectively, with 19 bases between them. The CDR3 sequence is 15 residues long. V usage is TRBV29-1 and J usage is TRBJ2-3; D not certain. Sequencing was carried out using cord blood. The TCR was taken from a newborn girl in good health. CDR3 loop: CSAYGTAISTDTQYF. CDR3 in DNA: TGCAGCGCCTATGGTACAGCCATTTCCACAGATACGCAGTATTTT.